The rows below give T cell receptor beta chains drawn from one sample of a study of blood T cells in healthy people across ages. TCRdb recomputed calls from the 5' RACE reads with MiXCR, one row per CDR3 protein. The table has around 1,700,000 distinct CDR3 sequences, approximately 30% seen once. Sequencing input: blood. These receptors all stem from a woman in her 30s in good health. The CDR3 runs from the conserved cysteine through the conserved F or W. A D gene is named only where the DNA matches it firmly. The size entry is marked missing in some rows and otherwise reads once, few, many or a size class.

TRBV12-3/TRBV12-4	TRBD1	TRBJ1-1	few	TGTGCCAGCAGTTGGACAGGGGCGGCGAACACTGAAGCTTTCTTT	CASSWTGAANTEAFF
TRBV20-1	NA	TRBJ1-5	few	TGCAGTGCTAGCCAGGGAGAGGAGCCCCAGCATTTT	CSASQGEEPQHF
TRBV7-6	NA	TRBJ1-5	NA	TGTGCCAGCAGCGGTGAGGAACAGGGCCGGCCCCAGCATTTT	CASSGEEQGRPQHF
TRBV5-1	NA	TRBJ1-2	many	TGCGCCAGCAGCTTGGAGGGGAACTATGGCTACACCTTC	CASSLEGNYGYTF
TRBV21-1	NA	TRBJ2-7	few	TGTGCCAGCAGGGACGAGTGCGGGAGGACCTACGAGCAGTACTTC	CASRDECGRTYEQYF
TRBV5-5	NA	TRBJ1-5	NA	TGTGCCAGCAGCGGAAGACCTACAGGTGGTCAGCCCCAGCATTTT	CASSGRPTGGQPQHF
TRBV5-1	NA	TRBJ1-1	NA	TGCGCCAGCAGCTTGGAGAAGAACACTGAAGCTTTCTTT	CASSLEKNTEAFF
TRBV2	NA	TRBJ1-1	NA	TGTGCCAGCAGGGGCGACTATATAAAAAACACTGAAGCTTTCTTT	CASRGDYIKNTEAFF
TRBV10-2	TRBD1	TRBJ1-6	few	TGCGCCAGCAGTGAGACAGGGGCCAGTTCACCCCTCCACTTT	CASSETGASSPLHF
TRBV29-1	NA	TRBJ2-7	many	TGCAGCGTTGAAGGGAGACAGGAAACTAACGAGCAGTACTTC	CSVEGRQETNEQYF
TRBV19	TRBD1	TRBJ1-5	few	TGTGCCAGTAGTATAGATGGGACAGGGTATCAGCCCCAGCATTTT	CASSIDGTGYQPQHF
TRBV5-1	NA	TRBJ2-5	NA	TGCGCCAGCAGCTTGGACCCGGACTCCCGAGAGACCCAGTACTTC	CASSLDPDSRETQYF
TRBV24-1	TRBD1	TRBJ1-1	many	TGTGCCACCAGTGACAGCAGACAGGGACTGAACACTGAAGCTTTCTTT	CATSDSRQGLNTEAFF
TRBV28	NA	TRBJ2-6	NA	TGTGCCAGCAGTCCGGCGACAGTCTCTGGGGCCAACGTCCAGACTTTC	CASSPATVSGANVQTF
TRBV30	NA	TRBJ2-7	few	TGTGCCTGGAGAATACGGGACTTTTCCTACGAGCAGTACTTC	CAWRIRDFSYEQYF
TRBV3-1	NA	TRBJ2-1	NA	TGTGCCAGCAGTCGAACCCTCGGGGCTACCAGTAATGAGCAGTTCTTC	CASSRTLGATSNEQFF
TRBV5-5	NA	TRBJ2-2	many	TGTGCCAGCAGTCAGAGTCCGAACACCGGGGAGCTGTTTTTT	CASSQSPNTGELFF
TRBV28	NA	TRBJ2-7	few	TGTGCCAGCAGTCCCCTAGTCGGAGGGTCCGAGCAGTACTTC	CASSPLVGGSEQYF
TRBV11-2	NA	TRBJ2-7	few	TGTGCCAGCAGCTTAGATTATCGGGCAGGGGACGAGCAGTACTTC	CASSLDYRAGDEQYF
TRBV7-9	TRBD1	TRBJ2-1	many	TGTGCCAGCAGCGGTCGGGACAGATTAAATGAGCAGTTCTTC	CASSGRDRLNEQFF
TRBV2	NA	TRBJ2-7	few	TGTGCCAGCAGTGAATCGACAGGATTCTACGAGCAGTACTTC	CASSESTGFYEQYF
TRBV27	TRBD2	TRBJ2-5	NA	TGTGCCAGCAGGACACTAGCGGGAGGCGATGAGCAGTACTTC	CASRTLAGGDEQYF
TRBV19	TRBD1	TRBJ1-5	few	TGTGCCAGTAGTATAAGACAGGGGATTTACTACGATCAGCCCCAGCATTTT	CASSIRQGIYYDQPQHF